This is a list of T cell receptor beta chains from one sample in a study of OX40 agonist ivuxolimab in advanced cancers. The data were produced by immunoSEQ multiplex PCR, yet TCRdb's version contains in-frame clones alone and is incomplete. Among 74,000 or so clones listed, approximately 94% were seen once. The sequenced sample was CD4+ or CD8+ T cells sorted from blood, obtained in a trial of the OX40 agonist ivuxolimab. The source of these receptors is an adult with an advanced solid tumor such as melanoma, head and neck, liver or kidney cancer. CDR3s leave out the opening cysteine and the closing phenylalanine or tryptophan. A D gene is named only where the DNA matches it firmly.

TRBJ2-3 TRBV27 NA ASTTNEGSTDTQY
TRBJ2-7 TRBV7-6 NA ASSLGVGNEQY
TRBJ2-6 TRBV4-1 NA ASSQVLRISGANVLT
TRBJ2-1 TRBV5-8 NA ASSLGGGDSHYNEQF
TRBJ1-1 TRBV4-3 NA ASSQDGRAYTEAF
TRBJ2-7 TRBV5-5 NA ASSLEHRAYEQY
TRBJ2-3 TRBV9 NA ASSVEGSSTDTQY
TRBJ2-2 TRBV21-1 NA ASSKGVGEIGELF
TRBJ2-7 TRBV9 NA ASSVGGGFSYEQY
TRBJ2-1 TRBV19 NA ASSIGPGALNEQF
TRBJ1-2 TRBV11-1 NA ASSGGSYGYT
TRBJ2-2 TRBV7-6 NA ASSSWGGGDTGELF
TRBJ1-2 TRBV1 NA TSSQDRRRNYGYT
TRBJ2-5 TRBV5-5 TRBD1 ASSLVPGGMETQY
TRBJ1-1 TRBV30 NA AWDTGTEAF
TRBJ2-1 TRBV27 TRBD1 ASSYRDRGFDEQF
TRBJ1-2 TRBV7-9 TRBD1 ASSTDRDRGRGYGYT
TRBJ1-1 TRBV27 NA ASSRPGQPNTEAF
TRBJ1-2 TRBV2 NA ASAIRNYGYT
TRBJ2-5 TRBV13 TRBD1 ASSFGQGRGETQY